Below are 27 T cell receptor beta chains sequenced from a single sample in a study of T cell responses to AZD1222 COVID-19 vaccine. Measured with immunoSEQ multiplex PCR; TCRdb has only the in-frame clones, and not every one. The sample consists of about 96,000 clones, approximately 87% of them appearing once. The source was peripheral blood, collected on day 0 of AZD1222 vaccination. Receptors were obtained from an adult in good health.

This chain connects TRBV4-2 to TRBJ1-1; tentative D call: TRBD1 (6 bases). The length of the CDR3 is 13 residues. CDR1 and CDR2 (germline): LGHNA, YNFKEQ. Trimming cost V 2 bases and J 8 bases, with 12 bases left between them. CDR3 residues: CASSQPDSQEAFF. DNA for the CDR3: TGTGCCAGCAGCCAACCGGACAGCCAAGAAGCTTTCTTT.

This clone is classed as medium-sized. The chain uses TRBV4-2 and TRBJ1-5, with TRBD1 as a possible D gene (6 bases). Germline V CDR1 and CDR2: LGHNA, YNFKEQ. V gave up 1 base and J gave up 9 bases, with 10 bases separating them. The length of the CDR3 is 13 residues. CDR3 in amino acids: CASSQGGGLPQHF. CDR3 sequence (DNA): TGTGCCAGCAGCCAAGGGGGGGGCCTGCCCCAGCATTTT.

The rearrangement joins TRBV5-4 to TRBJ2-7, with TRBD2 matching over 8 bases. The CDR3 length is 14 residues. V dropped 6 bases and J dropped 2; count of bases not matched to a gene: 7. Germline CDR1 and CDR2: SGHNT and YYREEE (reference sequence). CDR3 residues: CASKRAGDPYEQYF. The CDR3 region has the DNA TGTGCCAGCAAGCGAGCGGGAGACCCCTACGAGCAGTACTTC.

V is TRBV5-6 and J is TRBJ1-4; D is undetermined. This CDR3 spans 15 amino acids. V gave up 0 bases and J gave up 4 bases, with 10 bases separating them. Germline assignment: CDR1 SGHDT and CDR2 YYEEEE. CDR3 DNA sequence: TGTGCCAGCAGCTTGGAGCTACAGTTTAATGAAAAACTGTTTTTT. This encodes CASSLELQFNEKLFF.

J is TRBJ2-5 and V is TRBV7-2; D uncertain. The CDR3 loop spans 13 amino acids. The V and J ends lost 0 bases and 5 bases respectively, with 7 bases between them. The V gene's germline CDR1 is SGHTA and CDR2 FQGNSA. The CDR3, as DNA: TGTGCCAGCAGCTTAGCGAAGGAGGAGACCCAGTACTTC. Translation gives CASSLAKEETQYF.

This clone appeared a few times. The chain combines TRBV9 with TRBJ1-1; D is ambiguous. From germline, CDR1 is SGDLS and CDR2 YYNGEE. V was cut by 4 bases and J by 1 base, with 14 bases left in between. The CDR3 extends over 15 amino acids. The CDR3 sequence: CASSPGNAGNTEAFF. DNA for the CDR3: TGTGCCAGCAGCCCGGGGAATGCCGGGAACACTGAAGCTTTCTTT.

Only one count was recorded for this clone. V gene TRBV6-2 or TRBV6-3 combines with J gene TRBJ2-3; 7 positions match TRBD1. Germline CDR1 and CDR2: MNHEY and SVGEGT. This CDR3 comprises 19 residues. V dropped 1 base and J dropped 2; count of bases not matched to a gene: 15. The chain's CDR3 is CASSYLPGTDIQTTDTQYF. The CDR3 nucleotides are TGTGCCAGCAGTTACTTACCCGGGACAGACATTCAAACCACAGATACGCAGTATTTT.

J is TRBJ2-7 and V is TRBV5-6; no firm D call. V was trimmed by 2 bases and J by 2 bases, leaving 5 bases between them. From germline, CDR1 is SGHDT and CDR2 YYEEEE. The CDR3 covers 12 residues. CDR3 DNA: TGTGCCAGCAGCTTCGAACCCTACGAGCAGTACTTC. The encoded protein is CASSFEPYEQYF.

The genes are TRBV28 and TRBJ1-2; 9 bases match TRBD1. Losses at the gene ends were 6 bases for V and 5 bases for J; bases not matched to a gene: 7. The length of the CDR3 is 14 residues. Germline loops: CDR1 MDHEN, CDR2 SYDVKM. The CDR3 sequence: CASSGTGLGYGYTF. CDR3 DNA: TGTGCCAGCAGCGGGACAGGGCTCGGTTATGGCTACACCTTC.

This chain uses TRBV9 with TRBJ2-2; D call uncertain. The CDR3 contains 16 residues. V lost 0 bases and J lost 0, with 9 bases in between. Germline CDR1 and CDR2: SGDLS and YYNGEE. The CDR3 nucleotides read TGTGCCAGCAGCGTAGAGTGGGCTACGAACACCGGGGAGCTGTTTTTT. This sequence encodes CASSVEWATNTGELFF.

V and J are TRBV7-2 and TRBJ2-3; 9 bases map to TRBD1. This CDR3 spans 17 amino acids. With 0 bases clipped from V and 4 bases from J, the junction kept 8 bases outside the gene matches. Germline V CDR1 and CDR2: SGHTA, FQGNSA. The CDR3 nucleotides read TGTGCCAGCAGCTTAGCGACCGGACAGGGGAGGGCAGATACGCAGTATTTT. As protein: CASSLATGQGRADTQYF.

This chain joins TRBV18 and TRBJ2-7; D gene uncertain. Germline V gene data show CDR1 as KGHSH and CDR2 as LQKENI. The CDR3 contains 13 residues. The V and J ends lost 3 bases and 3 bases respectively, with 9 bases between them. Here the CDR3 DNA reads TGTGCCAGCTCACCTGACATCCTCTACGAGCAGTACTTC. It yields the protein CASSPDILYEQYF.

V is TRBV9 and J is TRBJ1-4; maybe TRBD1 (5 bases). The CDR3 is made up of 16 amino acids. The ends were cut back, 4 bases at V and 0 bases at J, with 13 bases in the middle. Germline V gives CDR1 SGDLS, CDR2 YYNGEE. In nucleotides, the CDR3 is TGTGCCAGCAGCCTAACCCCGACAGCAACTAATGAAAAACTGTTTTTT. This codes for CASSLTPTATNEKLFF.

V usage is TRBV19 and J usage is TRBJ2-2; no clear D gene. The CDR3 has 12 residues. With 3 bases removed from V and 5 bases from J, the gap between germline ends came to 4 bases. Per germline, CDR1 LNHDA and CDR2 SQIVND (reference sequence). The CDR3 protein is CASSMWTGELFF. The CDR3 nucleotides are TGTGCCAGTAGTATGTGGACCGGGGAGCTGTTTTTT.

J is TRBJ2-7 and V is TRBV7-2; D gene unclear. The V end was cut by 4 bases, the J end by 0 bases, with 10 bases between. The CDR3 has 14 residues. From germline, CDR1 is SGHTA and CDR2 FQGNSA. CDR3 DNA sequence: TGTGCCAGCAGCTCCCGGGCTGACTCCTACGAGCAGTACTTC. It encodes CASSSRADSYEQYF. The variable domain in full, with the rest retrieved from reference TRBV7-2 and TRBJ2-7, is GAGVSQSPSNKVTEKGKDVELRCDPISGHTALYWYRQSLGQGLEFLIYFQGNSAPDKSGLPSDRFSAERTGGSVSTLTIQRTQQEDSAVYLCASSSRADSYEQYFGPGTRLTVT.

The V call is TRBV15, the J call TRBJ2-7; 8 nucleotides line up with TRBD2. CDR3 length equals 16 residues. The junction had 8 bases not matched to a gene; V was cut back by 0 bases and J by 4 bases. Germline V gene data show CDR1 as LNHNV and CDR2 as YYDKDF (reference sequence). The CDR3 sequence is CATSREGAASGYEQYF. CDR3 coding DNA: TGTGCCACCAGCAGAGAGGGGGCGGCTAGCGGGTACGAGCAGTACTTC.

The chain is built from TRBV15 and TRBJ1-2; 9 bases match TRBD1. The V gene end was trimmed by 1 base and the J gene end by 6 bases; junction bases not matched to a gene: 0. Looked up from germline, CDR1 is LNHNV and CDR2 is YYDKDF (reference sequence). The CDR3 runs 13 residues. This chain's CDR3 is CATSRGTGDGYTF. For the CDR3, the DNA is TGTGCCACCAGCAGAGGGACAGGGGATGGCTACACCTTC.

CDR3 bases: TGCGCCAGCAGTCCGTGTGCACCCGGAAACACCATATATTTT. It is translated as CASSPCAPGNTIYF. This chain connects TRBV23-1 to TRBJ1-3; unclear D gene. TRBV23-1 is an open reading frame whose function is uncertain. This CDR3 spans 14 amino acids. V was pared by 4 bases and J by 4 bases, with 11 bases between.

In its sample, this clone was seen a few times. This rearrangement joins TRBV28 to TRBJ2-7; D perhaps matches TRBD1 (5 bases). V lost 6 bases, J lost 1 base, and 16 bases lay in between. Germline V lookup: CDR1 MDHEN, CDR2 SYDVKM. This CDR3 comprises 15 residues. CDR3 region: CASSLGKAGSYEQYF. CDR3 in DNA: TGTGCCAGCAGCTTGGGTAAGGCAGGGTCCTACGAGCAGTACTTC. The full variable domain, with the rest looked up from reference TRBV28 and TRBJ2-7, is DVKVTQSSRYLVKRTGEKVFLECVQDMDHENMFWYRQDPGLGLRLIYFSYDVKMKEKGDIPEGYSVSREKKERFSLILESASTNQTSMYLCASSLGKAGSYEQYFGPGTRLTVT.

The chain recombines TRBV28 with TRBJ1-4, with a tentative D call TRBD1 (5 bases). The germline V gene encodes CDR1 MDHEN and CDR2 SYDVKM. The CDR3 spans 16 residues. V lost 8 bases, J lost 4 bases, and 20 bases lay in between. CDR3 protein: CASGAEGSSINEKLFF. The CDR3 DNA reads as TGTGCCAGCGGAGCAGAGGGGAGCAGTATTAATGAAAAACTGTTTTTT.

The J gene is TRBJ1-5, the V gene TRBV10-1; tentative D call: TRBD1 (5 bases). Trimming took 9 bases from V and 5 from J, leaving 11 bases between them. In germline, CDR1 is WNHNN, CDR2 SYGVQD (reference sequence). The CDR3 totals 12 residues. CDR3 amino acids: CARPGTDQPQHF. The CDR3 DNA follows: TGCGCCAGACCGGGGACCGATCAGCCCCAGCATTTT.

The CDR3 coding sequence is TGTGCCAGCACCCCGACAGGGCAAGCTTTCTTT. Encoded protein: CASTPTGQAFF. V gene TRBV6-5 combines with J gene TRBJ1-1, with 7 nucleotides matching TRBD1. The CDR3 has 11 residues. CDR1 is MNHEY, CDR2 SVGAGI, per germline. V was clipped by 7 bases and J by 9 bases; unmatched bases: 5.

The chain employs TRBV5-1 and TRBJ2-7; 8 bases line up with TRBD2. This CDR3 region has 15 residues. Germline lookup yields CDR1 SGHRS and CDR2 YFSETQ. V lost 6 bases to trimming and J lost 0 bases; unmatched junction nucleotides: 8. The CDR3 region is CASKGLAGNSYEQYF. The CDR3 DNA reads as TGCGCCAGCAAGGGTCTAGCGGGCAACTCCTACGAGCAGTACTTC.

This chain uses TRBV6-5 with TRBJ2-2, with a possible D match to TRBD1 (5 bases). Germline V CDR1 and CDR2: MNHEY, SVGAGI. The CDR3 runs 14 residues. The V gene lost 6 bases and the J gene lost 1 base, with 9 bases spanning the gap. CDR3 amino acids: CASRPDRNTGELFF. CDR3 bases: TGTGCCAGCAGACCAGACAGGAACACCGGGGAGCTGTTTTTT.

The V and J genes are TRBV7-2 and TRBJ1-1; D is unclear. This CDR3 spans 13 amino acids. V dropped 5 bases and J dropped 0 bases, with 7 bases sitting between them. Germline-derived CDR1 and CDR2 are SGHTA and FQGNSA. The CDR3 DNA reads TGTGCCAGCAGCCTGGACGTGAACACTGAAGCTTTCTTT. Its translation: CASSLDVNTEAFF.

The chain links TRBV4-2 to TRBJ2-7; D perhaps matches TRBD1 (5 bases). Trimming took 1 base from V and 0 from J, leaving 10 bases between them. This CDR3 region has 15 residues. Germline lookup yields CDR1 LGHNA and CDR2 YNFKEQ. The CDR3 bases are TGTGCCAGCAGCCAAGCCCAGGACAACTCCTACGAGCAGTACTTC. It yields the protein CASSQAQDNSYEQYF.

Here the CDR3 DNA reads TGCGCCAGCAGCTTGGAGGGAGTGGAGACCCAGTACTTC. Its protein product is CASSLEGVETQYF. This chain connects TRBV5-1 to TRBJ2-5; possibly TRBD2 for D (5 bases). The CDR3 length is 13 residues. Germline loops: CDR1 SGHRS, CDR2 YFSETQ. Trimming cost V 0 bases and J 5 bases, with 8 bases left between them.